This TCR beta chain was observed in a study of PD-1 blockade in classical Hodgkin lymphoma. Study findings and constraints: Sources of repertoire differences remain undefined, possibly disease activity or prior therapy. Complete responders possessed baseline diversity comparable to newly diagnosed patients.

Measured with immunoSEQ multiplex PCR; TCRdb has only the in-frame clones, and not every one. The sample yields about 93,000 clones, 78% seen once. The time point was: cycle 4 day 1 (C4D1), after 6 weeks of nivolumab. Relapses following autologous stem cell transplantation were seen in all patients, with brentuximab vedotin exposure varying. Best responses were complete response, partial response or progressive disease. CDR3 length: 12 amino acids. Per germline, CDR1 MDHEN and CDR2 SYDVKM. Between the trimmed V and J ends, which lost 5 bases and 9 bases, there was a span of 14 bases. A word on this clone: The antigen is not known.

The TCR comes from a human donor with classical Hodgkin lymphoma. The chain joins TRBV28 to TRBJ2-7; D may be TRBD2 (5 bases). This specimen consisted of peripheral blood mononuclear cells (PBMCs), obtained before the fourth cycle of nivolumab. CDR3 sequence: CASSPGRGAQYF. For the CDR3, the DNA is TGTGCCAGCAGTCCCGGACGGGGAGCGCAGTACTTC.